The 30 T cell receptor beta chains reported below all come from one sample, sequenced in a study of shared clonotypes between healthy human individuals (dated by TCRdb to the early 2020s). Library preparation employed the immunoSEQ multiplex PCR assay. Entries here come from immuneACCESS through TCRdb and include only in-frame sequences with V and J called. Some clones fail to appear in such tables; in the studies checked, an unresolved V gene covers under half of the shortfall, and the cause of the remainder is unknown. The sample table shows roughly 2 million clones, and about 95% are seen once. Around 0.13% of the sample is held by the ten biggest clonotypes. The sample taken for sequencing was naive CD4+ T cells sorted from blood. The intended sense of this specimen's cell subset or site label: CD45RA+ positively selected. These receptors came from a man aged 18 to 29 in good health.

This chain links TRBV25-1 with TRBJ2-5; 7 bases line up with TRBD2. This CDR3 region has 15 residues. V dropped 6 bases and J dropped 4; count of bases not matched to a gene: 11. Germline lookup yields CDR1 MGHDK and CDR2 SYGVNS. As DNA, the CDR3 is TGTGCCAGCAGCCAGTTTAAGGGAGGGGTAGAGACCCAGTACTTC. Protein product: CASSQFKGGVETQYF.

The chain carries TRBV7-2 and TRBJ2-5, with 9 bases matching TRBD1. The CDR3 has 15 amino acids. Germline V lookup: CDR1 SGHTA, CDR2 FQGNSA. The junction had 10 bases not matched to a gene; V was cut back by 6 bases and J by 5 bases. The CDR3 DNA reads as TGTGCCAGCAGTCCCCAGACAGGGGGGTTGGAGACCCAGTACTTC. It translates to CASSPQTGGLETQYF. Together with reference TRBV7-2 and TRBJ2-5, the CDR3 gives the full variable domain: GAGVSQSPSNKVTEKGKDVELRCDPISGHTALYWYRQSLGQGLEFLIYFQGNSAPDKSGLPSDRFSAERTGGSVSTLTIQRTQQEDSAVYLCASSPQTGGLETQYFGPGTRLLVL.

This chain joins TRBV5-4 and TRBJ1-1; D not resolved. CDR1 is SGHNT and CDR2 is YYREEE in the germline V gene (reference sequence). The length of the CDR3 is 13 residues. V lost 4 bases and J lost 10, with 17 bases in between. CDR3 sequence: CASSPDGTNGAFF. The CDR3 DNA reads as TGTGCCAGCAGCCCTGATGGAACAAACGGAGCTTTCTTT.

CDR3 in DNA: TGTGCCAGCAGTCAGACTAGCGGGAGCTACGAGCAGTACTTC. It yields the protein CASSQTSGSYEQYF. The chain combines TRBV7-9 with TRBJ2-7; TRBD2 matches at 12 bases. Losses at the gene ends were 6 bases for V and 3 bases for J; bases not matched to a gene: 3. Germline assignment: CDR1 SEHNR and CDR2 FQNEAQ (reference sequence). The CDR3 consists of 14 residues.

As DNA, the CDR3 is TGTGCCAGCTTTGGGACAGGTTATGGCTACACCTTC. Translated: CASFGTGYGYTF. The chain uses TRBV28 and TRBJ1-2, with 8 bases matching TRBD1. CDR3 size: 12 residues. Losses at the gene ends were 8 bases for V and 5 bases for J; bases not matched to a gene: 4. Germline values: CDR1 MDHEN, CDR2 SYDVKM.

This clone was picked up a small number of times. In the same sample, other DNA sequences code for this CDR3. This rearrangement joins TRBV7-2 to TRBJ2-3, with 7 positions matching TRBD2. Per the germline V gene, CDR1 is SGHTA and CDR2 is FQGNSA. The CDR3 covers 13 residues. After removal of 6 bases from V and 1 base from J, the junction contained 1 base not matched to a gene. The CDR3 loop is CASRRGGTDTQYF. The CDR3 nucleotides are TGTGCCAGCAGACGGGGGGGCACAGATACGCAGTATTTT.

V and J are TRBV28 and TRBJ1-2, with D unclear. The V and J ends lost 6 bases and 7 bases respectively, with 12 bases between them. The V gene's germline CDR1 is MDHEN and CDR2 SYDVKM. CDR3 length: 12 residues. CDR3: CASRPTLPGYTF. CDR3 DNA sequence: TGTGCCAGCAGACCCACCCTCCCTGGCTACACCTTC.

Only one count was recorded for this clone. The rearrangement joins TRBV27 to TRBJ1-4; 8 bases map to TRBD1. J gave up 7 bases and V 5 bases, and 6 bases lay outside the gene matches. CDR3 size: 14 residues. CDR1 is MNHEY, CDR2 SMNVEV, per germline (reference sequence). CDR3 in DNA: TGTGCCAGCAGTCACGGGACAGGTAGTGAAAAACTGTTTTTT. Its protein product is CASSHGTGSEKLFF. Variable domain in full (rest from reference TRBV27 and TRBJ1-4): EAQVTQNPRYLITVTGKKLTVTCSQNMNHEYMSWYRQDPGLGLRQIYYSMNVEVTDKGDVPEGYKVSRKEKRNFPLILESPSPNQTSLYFCASSHGTGSEKLFFGSGTQLSVL.

The CDR3 loop reads CASSETTGKRIDEQFF. CDR3 nucleotides: TGTGCCAGCAGTGAGACTACGGGAAAACGGATCGATGAGCAGTTCTTC. This chain connects TRBV25-1 to TRBJ2-1; a weak D match, TRBD2 (5 bases). Trimming took off 3 bases at V and 8 bases at J, with 20 bases between the two ends. The CDR3 runs 16 residues. The germline gives CDR1 MGHDK, CDR2 SYGVNS.

Worth noting for this clone: Different DNA sequences within this sample yield the same CDR3. CDR3 protein: CASSSGDQPQHF. CDR3 in DNA: TGTGCCAGCAGTTCAGGGGATCAGCCCCAGCATTTT. The chain couples TRBV27 to TRBJ1-5; perhaps TRBD1 as D (6 bases). Germline V gene data show CDR1 as MNHEY and CDR2 as SMNVEV (reference sequence). The CDR3 is made up of 12 amino acids. V was shortened by 4 bases and J by 5 bases, with 6 bases between the two germline ends.

The chain is built from TRBV19 and TRBJ1-3, with D perhaps TRBD1 (6 bases). The germline gives CDR1 LNHDA, CDR2 SQIVND (reference sequence). With 6 bases removed from V and 0 bases from J, the gap between germline ends came to 9 bases. CDR3 length: 14 amino acids. CDR3 in amino acids: CASRRTVSGNTIYF. The CDR3 region has the DNA TGTGCCAGTAGGAGGACAGTCTCTGGAAACACCATATATTTT.

The chain links TRBV21-1 to TRBJ1-2. TRBV21-1 is marked as a pseudogene. This CDR3 region has 20 residues. CDR3 in DNA: TGTGCCAGCGCCCACCCAAGCAGCAACAATGAGGGAACCTCCCACTATGGCTACACCTTC. This sequence encodes CASAHPSSNNEGTSHYGYTF.

This chain connects TRBV7-2 to TRBJ1-2; D gene ambiguous. This CDR3 spans 15 amino acids. Germline values: CDR1 SGHTA, CDR2 FQGNSA. V dropped 4 bases and J dropped 6 bases, with 18 bases sitting between them. In DNA, the CDR3 is TGTGCCAGCAGCTCTCCAACGAGGTTCCTCGATGGCTACACCTTC. The encoded protein is CASSSPTRFLDGYTF.

The V call is TRBV6-1, the J call TRBJ1-6; D unresolved. Germline loops: CDR1 MNHNS, CDR2 SASEGT. CDR3 length: 13 residues. The V gene lost 4 bases and the J gene lost 1 base, with 2 bases spanning the gap. The CDR3 spells CASSASYNSPLHF. Written as DNA, the CDR3 is TGTGCCAGCAGTGCTTCCTATAATTCACCCCTCCACTTT.

The chain joins TRBV28 to TRBJ1-2, with a possible D match to TRBD1 (5 bases). The V and J ends lost 5 bases and 8 bases respectively, with 15 bases between them. Germline CDR1 and CDR2: MDHEN and SYDVKM. This CDR3 region has 13 residues. The CDR3 here is CASSLDGALGYTF. CDR3 bases: TGTGCCAGCAGTCTCGACGGGGCGTTAGGCTACACCTTC.

This clone showed up just once. This chain links TRBV30 with TRBJ1-5; 11 bases align to TRBD1. The germline gives CDR1 GTSNPN, CDR2 SVGIG (reference sequence). CDR3 length: 16 residues. V shed 1 base, J shed 6 bases, and the junction held 8 bases outside the gene matches. CDR3 region: CAWSGTGGPGSQPQHF. The CDR3 DNA is TGTGCCTGGAGTGGGACAGGGGGCCCAGGTAGTCAGCCCCAGCATTTT.

The genes are TRBV9 and TRBJ2-5; 7 nucleotides match TRBD1. The CDR3 length is 15 residues. J was trimmed by 5 bases and V by 0 bases; bases with no gene match: 7. The germline V gene has CDR1 SGDLS and CDR2 YYNGEE. CDR3 amino acids: CASSVALGGAETQYF. CDR3 sequence (DNA): TGTGCCAGCAGCGTAGCTCTAGGGGGCGCGGAGACCCAGTACTTC.

This clone was seen just once. The V and J genes are TRBV19 and TRBJ1-2, with D hard to call. CDR1 and CDR2 from the germline V gene are LNHDA and SQIVND (reference sequence). Trimming took 0 bases from V and 0 from J, leaving 11 bases between them. The CDR3 runs to 16 residues. The CDR3 region is CASSIDVPTANYGYTF. The CDR3 nucleotides read TGTGCCAGTAGTATAGACGTCCCGACCGCTAACTATGGCTACACCTTC.

The chain employs TRBV6-1 and TRBJ2-5; a possible D gene is TRBD1 (7 bases). The germline CDR1 and CDR2 sequences are MNHNS and SASEGT. There are 13 residues in the CDR3. V lost 3 bases and J lost 5, with 10 bases in between. The CDR3 DNA reads as TGTGCCAGCAGTGATGCAGGGGGGGAGACCCAGTACTTC. Amino acids: CASSDAGGETQYF.

The chain uses TRBV2 and TRBJ1-1; 11 positions agree with TRBD1. The germline CDR1 and CDR2 sequences are SNHLY and FYNNEI. V was clipped by 6 bases and J by 4 bases; unmatched bases: 4. The CDR3 consists of 14 residues. The CDR3 DNA follows: TGTGCCAGCAGGGACAGGGGGCCGCGCACTGAAGCTTTCTTT. This translates into CASRDRGPRTEAFF.

The chain is built from TRBV19 and TRBJ2-7, with no clear D. The germline gives CDR1 LNHDA, CDR2 SQIVND (reference sequence). V was clipped by 0 bases and J by 0 bases, with 6 bases between them. The CDR3 has 14 amino acids. CDR3 region: CASSIDWSSYEQYF. CDR3 sequence (DNA): TGTGCCAGTAGTATAGATTGGAGCTCCTACGAGCAGTACTTC.

This chain uses TRBV19 with TRBJ2-7; the D is unclear. This CDR3 contains 15 residues. In germline, CDR1 is LNHDA, CDR2 SQIVND (reference sequence). V lost 4 bases and J 0 bases, leaving 13 bases between the germline ends. DNA for the CDR3: TGTGCCAGTAGTACCACGGTTACCAGCTCCTACGAGCAGTACTTC. Translation gives CASSTTVTSSYEQYF. Combining the CDR3 with reference TRBV19 and TRBJ2-7 gives the whole variable domain DGGITQSPKYLFRKEGQNVTLSCEQNLNHDAMYWYRQDPGQGLRLIYYSQIVNDFQKGDIAEGYSVSREKKESFPLTVTSAQKNPTAFYLCASSTTVTSSYEQYFGPGTRLTVT.

A single count supports this clone. The chain has TRBV2 and TRBJ1-2; TRBD1 aligns across 7 bases. The CDR3 runs to 16 residues. V gave up 8 bases and J gave up 4 bases; unmatched junction bases: 16. Germline CDR1 is SNHLY and CDR2 is FYNNEI. The CDR3 is CASHRDSQAYLYGYTF. The DNA for the CDR3 is TGTGCCAGCCACCGGGACAGTCAAGCGTATCTCTATGGCTACACCTTC.

The gene calls are TRBV4-3 and TRBJ2-1, with D hard to call. Trimming left V 0 bases short and J 10 bases short, with 7 bases between. The V gene's germline CDR1 is LGHNA and CDR2 YSLEER. The CDR3 spans 12 residues. CDR3 sequence (DNA): TGCGCCAGCAGCCAAGAGTTGGGGGAGCAGTTCTTC. It specifies CASSQELGEQFF.

For this clone: Other DNA sequences in this specimen translate into the identical CDR3. This chain uses TRBV18 with TRBJ1-1; TRBD1 matches 8 bases. Trimming at V came to 4 bases and at J to 4 bases, leaving 2 bases not matched to a gene. CDR1 and CDR2 (germline): KGHSH, LQKENI. This CDR3 has 13 residues. The CDR3 bases are TGTGCCAGCTCACAAACAGGGGGCACTGAAGCTTTCTTT. Translated, it gives CASSQTGGTEAFF.

With respect to this clone: Just one base apart from a much larger clone, this may be a read error. The V and J genes are TRBV7-8 and TRBJ1-2; D may be TRBD1 (6 bases). Germline V gene lookup returns CDR1 SGHVS and CDR2 FQNEAQ. This CDR3 comprises 13 residues. The V end was cut by 3 bases, the J end by 4 bases, with 9 bases between. CDR3 protein: CASSFGQTYGYTF. The CDR3 DNA reads TGTGCCAGCAGCTTCGGACAGACCTATGGCTACACCTTC.

This chain links TRBV7-9 with TRBJ2-7, with 7 bases aligning to TRBD2. The germline V gene has CDR1 SEHNR and CDR2 FQNEAQ (reference sequence). V dropped 3 bases and J dropped 1; count of bases not matched to a gene: 15. The CDR3 is made up of 18 amino acids. The CDR3 region is CASSFEFAGVFGSYEQYF. The DNA of the CDR3 is TGTGCCAGCAGCTTTGAATTTGCGGGAGTGTTTGGGTCCTACGAGCAGTACTTC.

This clone was seen ten or more times. This specimen includes other DNA sequences encoding the same CDR3. The chain carries TRBV2 and TRBJ1-5, with D perhaps matching TRBD1 (5 bases). Germline CDR1 and CDR2: SNHLY and FYNNEI. This CDR3 contains 15 residues. Trimming removed 4 bases from V and 0 bases from J, with 10 bases in between. CDR3 loop: CASSADSYSNQPQHF. CDR3 coding DNA: TGTGCCAGCAGTGCAGACAGCTATAGCAATCAGCCCCAGCATTTT.

The chain has TRBV19 and TRBJ2-2; no firm D call. The CDR3 loop spans 12 amino acids. From germline, CDR1 is LNHDA and CDR2 SQIVND (reference sequence). The V end lost 5 bases, the J end lost 1 base, and 2 bases lay between the germline ends. The CDR3 region has the DNA TGTGCCAGTAGTGGGAACACCGGGGAGCTGTTTTTT. Residues: CASSGNTGELFF.

The chain couples TRBV7-9 to TRBJ1-5, with D tentatively TRBD1 (5 bases). There are 15 residues in the CDR3. The V gene's germline CDR1 is SEHNR and CDR2 FQNEAQ (reference sequence). V shed 5 bases and J shed 7 bases, with 18 bases lying between them. The CDR3 sequence: CASSPGVGARQPQHF. The CDR3 nucleotides are TGTGCCAGCAGCCCGGGCGTCGGGGCAAGGCAGCCCCAGCATTTT. Full variable domain (remainder filled in from reference TRBV7-9 and TRBJ1-5): DTGVSQNPRHKITKRGQNVTFRCDPISEHNRLYWYRQTLGQGPEFLTYFQNEAQLEKSRLLSDRFSAERPKGSFSTLEIQRTEQGDSAMYLCASSPGVGARQPQHFGDGTRLSIL.